This is a list of T cell receptor beta chains from one sample in a study of beta chain features in type 1 diabetes. Profiling relied on immunoSEQ multiplex PCR, and the TCRdb table lists in-frame clones only, not all of them. The sample lists approximately 280,000 clones; over 12% were seen once. What was sequenced was naive CD4+ T cells from blood. These receptors originate from a man aged 18 to 29 with type 1 diabetes. The CDR3 runs from the conserved cysteine through the conserved F or W. The D gene is left open where the match is weak. Size is stated for part of the rows, as once, few or many counts, or as a class when the clone is expanded.

D gene	V gene	clone size	J gene	CDR3 length	CDR3 protein	CDR3 DNA
TRBD1	TRBV5-6	few	TRBJ1-3	16	CASSFIDRVVGNTIYF	TGTGCCAGCAGCTTCATCGACAGGGTAGTTGGAAACACCATATATTTT
TRBD2	TRBV7-8	-	TRBJ2-1	16	CASSPGVASGRNEQFF	TGTGCCAGCAGCCCCGGTGTAGCTAGCGGGCGAAATGAGCAGTTCTTC
-	TRBV25-1	few	TRBJ1-3	14	CASSKSGAGNTIYF	TGTGCCAGCAGTAAGTCGGGAGCTGGAAACACCATATATTTT
-	TRBV30	few	TRBJ2-1	12	CAWSVLSSEQFF	TGTGCCTGGAGTGTTTTGTCCAGTGAGCAGTTCTTC
TRBD2	TRBV7-2	-	TRBJ2-7	15	CASSTLAGGSYEQYF	TGTGCCAGCAGCACACTAGCGGGAGGCTCCTACGAGCAGTACTTC
TRBD1	TRBV5-1	few	TRBJ2-1	12	CASSWDRNEQFF	TGCGCCAGCAGCTGGGACAGAAATGAGCAGTTCTTC
-	TRBV30	-	TRBJ2-7	12	CAWSVGEAEQYF	TGTGCCTGGAGTGTTGGGGAGGCCGAGCAGTACTTC
-	TRBV25-1	-	TRBJ2-7	12	CASTQGGGEQYF	TGTGCCAGCACCCAAGGGGGGGGCGAGCAGTACTTC
-	TRBV30	-	TRBJ2-7	12	CAWSYGGHEQYF	TGTGCCTGGAGTTACGGGGGGCACGAGCAGTACTTC
TRBD1	TRBV6-5	few	TRBJ1-1	15	CASSYQGGRLVEAFF	TGTGCCAGCAGTTATCAGGGGGGAAGGTTGGTCGAAGCTTTCTTT
-	TRBV5-1	-	TRBJ2-5	15	CASSLGDRRQETQYF	TGCGCCAGCAGCTTGGGAGACAGGCGCCAAGAGACCCAGTACTTC
-	TRBV4-3	-	TRBJ1-4	16	CASSQDRGSTNEKLFF	TGCGCCAGCAGCCAAGATCGGGGATCAACTAATGAAAAACTGTTTTTT
-	TRBV30	few	TRBJ2-6	17	CAWSIQGLSSGANVLTF	TGTGCCTGGAGTATACAGGGCTTATCCTCTGGGGCCAACGTCCTGACTTTC
-	TRBV18	-	TRBJ1-4	18	CASSPPNRVRVSNEKLFF	TGTGCCAGCTCACCACCGAACAGAGTGCGAGTATCTAATGAAAAACTGTTTTTT
TRBD2	TRBV25-1	few	TRBJ2-1	15	CASSPLAGGPNEQFF	TGTGCCAGCAGCCCACTAGCGGGAGGGCCGAATGAGCAGTTCTTC
-	TRBV6-6	-	TRBJ2-7	12	CASRTRQYEQYF	TGTGCCAGCAGGACCCGACAGTACGAGCAGTACTTC
-	TRBV6-6	-	TRBJ1-3	14	CASSGRNSGNTIYF	TGTGCCAGCAGTGGGCGCAACTCTGGAAACACCATATATTTT
TRBD1	TRBV6-5	-	TRBJ1-4	15	CASSSRQGATEKLFF	TGTGCCAGCAGTTCAAGACAGGGGGCGACTGAAAAACTGTTTTTT
-	TRBV9	-	TRBJ2-6	15	CASSVGSPGANVLTF	TGTGCCAGCAGCGTAGGTAGTCCTGGGGCCAACGTCCTGACTTTC
-	TRBV9	-	TRBJ2-2	15	CASSVRLDSTGELFF	TGTGCCAGCAGCGTGAGACTAGATAGCACCGGGGAGCTGTTTTTT
TRBD1	TRBV18	few	TRBJ1-1	12	CASSSGGPEAFF	TGTGCCAGCTCCTCAGGGGGTCCTGAAGCTTTCTTT
TRBD1	TRBV18	-	TRBJ2-7	17	CASSPRTGQGVLNEQYF	TGTGCCAGCTCACCTAGAACGGGGCAGGGGGTGCTGAACGAGCAGTACTTC
-	TRBV5-1	-	TRBJ1-4	15	CASSLQDMANEKLFF	TGCGCCAGCAGCTTGCAGGACATGGCCAATGAAAAACTGTTTTTT
-	TRBV6-6	-	TRBJ2-1	16	CASSPLSGRGGNEQFF	TGTGCCAGCAGTCCCCTTAGCGGTCGTGGGGGCAATGAGCAGTTCTTC
TRBD1	TRBV28	once	TRBJ2-1	15	CASSNGQGAYNEQFF	TGTGCCAGCAGTAACGGACAGGGGGCCTACAATGAGCAGTTCTTC